Presented here are 25 T cell receptor beta chains from one specimen sequenced in a study of shared clonotypes between healthy human individuals. Sequencing was performed with immunoSEQ multiplex PCR; in TCRdb, only in-frame clones are kept and a portion is missing. The table shows roughly 450,000 clones, with roughly 78% occurring only once. The source material was PBMCs. These receptors came from a woman between 35 and 50 years old in good health. Some clones in this sample may be carry-over from other donors' samples.

This clone was observed a handful of times. The chain couples TRBV4-1 to TRBJ2-5; the match to TRBD1 covers 7 bases. Per the germline V gene, CDR1 is MGHRA and CDR2 is YSYEKL. CDR3 length: 15 amino acids. The junction had 6 bases not matched to a gene; V was cut back by 0 bases and J by 5 bases. This CDR3 is CASSQDRRGWETQYF. The CDR3 DNA is TGCGCCAGCAGCCAAGACCGCAGGGGGTGGGAGACCCAGTACTTC.

In the case of this clone: This likely traces to a read error, being one base from a far larger clone. This chain links TRBV6-5 with TRBJ2-1; 10 nucleotides line up with TRBD2. Germline assignment: CDR1 MNHEY and CDR2 SVGAGI. CDR3 length: 14 amino acids. With 6 bases clipped from V and 3 bases from J, the junction kept 2 bases outside the gene matches. The CDR3 here is CASSLAGGYNEQFF. CDR3 bases: TGTGCCAGCAGCTTAGCGGGAGGCTACAATGAGCAGTTCTTC.

The chain combines TRBV13 with TRBJ2-5, with 9 bases lining up with TRBD2. Per germline, CDR1 PRHDT and CDR2 FYEKMQ (reference sequence). The CDR3 totals 15 residues. Trimming took 2 bases from V and 5 from J; bases not matched to a gene: 6. Here the CDR3 reads CASSLRPAGGETQYF. DNA for the CDR3: TGTGCCAGCAGCTTACGCCCTGCGGGAGGGGAGACCCAGTACTTC.

This rearrangement joins TRBV15 to TRBJ2-4; TRBD1 agrees at 7 bases. The CDR3 sequence is 14 residues long. The V segment lost 6 bases and the J segment 5 bases; nucleotides outside the gene matches: 7. Germline CDR1 is LNHNV and CDR2 is YYDKDF (reference sequence). The CDR3 is CATRLTGSQNIQYF. DNA for the CDR3: TGTGCCACCAGACTGACAGGGTCGCAAAACATTCAGTACTTC.

This chain links TRBV7-9 with TRBJ2-3; the D gene is possibly TRBD2 (6 bases). This CDR3 region has 15 residues. V was shortened by 5 bases and J by 4 bases, with 16 bases between the two germline ends. The V gene's germline CDR1 is SEHNR and CDR2 FQNEAQ (reference sequence). The CDR3: CASSTGLIRADTQYF. The CDR3 DNA is TGTGCCAGCAGCACAGGACTAATCCGGGCAGATACGCAGTATTTT.

V gene TRBV19 combines with J gene TRBJ2-3; 7 nucleotides line up with TRBD2. Germline values: CDR1 LNHDA, CDR2 SQIVND (reference sequence). J lost 4 bases, V lost 5 bases, and 3 bases had no gene match. The CDR3 covers 13 residues. The CDR3 DNA is TGTGCCAGTAGTTTGACTAGCTCAGATACGCAGTATTTT. Translated, it gives CASSLTSSDTQYF.

The chain has TRBV7-9 and TRBJ2-1, with 13 nucleotides matching TRBD2. The germline V gene encodes CDR1 SEHNR and CDR2 FQNEAQ (reference sequence). There are 12 residues in the CDR3. V lost 5 bases and J lost 15; bases outside the gene matches: 4. The CDR3 spells CASSGTSGIRFF. CDR3 DNA: TGTGCCAGCAGCGGGACTAGCGGGATTAGGTTCTTC.

This clone appeared many times. The chain's CDR3 is CASSVSTSTDTQYF. The CDR3 DNA is TGTGCCAGCAGCGTCTCCACTAGCACAGATACGCAGTATTTT. The chain employs TRBV9 and TRBJ2-3; no firm D call. The germline gives CDR1 SGDLS, CDR2 YYNGEE. The CDR3 length is 14 residues. Trimming removed 2 bases at V and 0 bases at J, with 7 bases between.

This clone has more than one count but fewer than ten. The genes are TRBV6-6 and TRBJ2-3; TRBD2 matches at 11 bases. The CDR3 runs 16 residues. With 9 bases clipped from V and 2 bases from J, the junction kept 10 bases outside the gene matches. Germline V gives CDR1 MNHNY, CDR2 SVGAGI (reference sequence). The CDR3 coding sequence is TGTGCCAGACCGACTAGCGGGAAAACCGACACAGATACGCAGTATTTT. Translated: CARPTSGKTDTDTQYF.

This clone was found once. The chain employs TRBV6-1 and TRBJ1-5; maybe TRBD1 (5 bases). The CDR3 totals 14 residues. Germline V lookup: CDR1 MNHNS, CDR2 SASEGT. Trimming stripped 6 bases from V and 1 base from J, with 10 bases between. In DNA, the CDR3 is TGTGCCAGCAGCAGGGACGGCAGCAATCAGCCCCAGCATTTT. This encodes CASSRDGSNQPQHF.

Remarks on this clone: At the DNA level, this CDR3 is encoded by other sequences in the same sample as well. V is TRBV5-1 and J is TRBJ1-1; D remains unclear. This CDR3 is 14 amino acids long. The V gene's germline CDR1 is SGHRS and CDR2 YFSETQ. V lost 0 bases and J 1 base, leaving 7 bases between the germline ends. CDR3 loop: CASSLEGGNTEAFF. CDR3 in DNA: TGCGCCAGCAGCTTGGAAGGAGGGAACACTGAAGCTTTCTTT.

The chain joins TRBV7-9 to TRBJ2-1; 8 bases agree with TRBD2. Germline CDR1 SEHNR, CDR2 FQNEAQ (reference sequence). V gave up 5 bases and J gave up 2 bases; unmatched junction bases: 8. The CDR3 extends over 16 amino acids. CDR3 in amino acids: CASSPRTSRPYNEQFF. The CDR3 DNA sequence: TGTGCCAGCAGCCCCCGGACTAGCCGCCCCTACAATGAGCAGTTCTTC.

The chain recombines TRBV4-1 with TRBJ1-2; the D gene is possibly TRBD1 (5 bases). CDR3 size: 20 residues. From germline, CDR1 is MGHRA and CDR2 YSYEKL. Trimming removed 2 bases from V and 3 bases from J, with 28 bases in between. CDR3 DNA: TGCGCCAGCAGCCAACCCATCTCACCCCCCGGGACGGCGGGCCACTATGGCTACACCTTC. It is translated as CASSQPISPPGTAGHYGYTF.

The chain is built from TRBV9 and TRBJ2-3; 7 nucleotides agree with TRBD2. There are 17 residues in the CDR3. CDR1 and CDR2 (germline): SGDLS, YYNGEE. The trim removed 0 bases at V and 0 bases at J, leaving 7 bases unmatched. The CDR3 sequence is CASSVERGAGSTDTQYF. The CDR3 DNA reads as TGTGCCAGCAGCGTAGAACGGGGAGCGGGAAGCACAGATACGCAGTATTTT. The variable domain in full, completed from reference TRBV9 and TRBJ2-3, reads DSGVTQTPKHLITATGQRVTLRCSPRSGDLSVYWYQQSLDQGLQFLIQYYNGEERAKGNILERFSAQQFPDLHSELNLSSLELGDSALYFCASSVERGAGSTDTQYFGPGTRLTVL.

The chain carries TRBV28 and TRBJ1-1, with unresolved D. Trimming left V 6 bases short and J 5 bases short, with 16 bases between. Germline V gene sequence: CDR1 MDHEN, CDR2 SYDVKM. The CDR3 spans 14 residues. The CDR3 DNA sequence: TGTGCCAGCAGCGCGGTGGGGTTTTCAACTGAAGCTTTCTTT. Protein product: CASSAVGFSTEAFF.

The V and J genes are TRBV19 and TRBJ2-3; D may be TRBD2 (6 bases). The CDR3 totals 16 residues. Germline V gives CDR1 LNHDA, CDR2 SQIVND (reference sequence). Trimming stripped 1 base from V and 4 bases from J, with 15 bases between. Here the CDR3 DNA reads TGTGCCAGTAGTATAGCCAATCGCGGGGTCGCAGATACGCAGTATTTT. It translates to CASSIANRGVADTQYF.

V gene TRBV6-7 combines with J gene TRBJ2-7; 10 nucleotides match TRBD1. TRBV6-7 is known as an ORF, though its function is uncertain. Trimming removed 10 bases from V and 5 bases from J; junction bases left unmatched: 8. The CDR3 covers 13 residues. CDR3 amino acids: CAIPIGTGDEQYF. CDR3 nucleotides: TGTGCCATACCCATCGGGACAGGGGACGAGCAGTACTTC.

V gene TRBV14 combines with J gene TRBJ2-3; the D gene could be TRBD1 or TRBD2 (5 bases each). The CDR3 length is 15 residues. From germline, CDR1 is SGHDN and CDR2 FVKESK. The germline V and J ends were trimmed by 4 bases and 6 bases, with 17 bases remaining between them. The CDR3 DNA reads as TGTGCCAGCAGCCCGTGGGGAGAAGGGGTGGATACGCAGTATTTT. Translating it yields CASSPWGEGVDTQYF.

V gene TRBV5-4 combines with J gene TRBJ2-7; the D is unclear. The CDR3 is 14 residues long. V was trimmed by 3 bases and J by 3 bases, leaving 13 bases between them. The germline CDR1 and CDR2 sequences are SGHNT and YYREEE (reference sequence). The DNA for the CDR3 is TGTGCCAGCAGCTCGTACCGGGCTAACTACGAGCAGTACTTC. It specifies CASSSYRANYEQYF.

There are a few counts of this clone. At the DNA level, this CDR3 is encoded by other sequences in the same sample as well. This chain joins TRBV14 and TRBJ2-5, with D tentatively TRBD2 (6 bases). V lost 4 bases to trimming and J lost 0 bases, with 9 bases between them. CDR3 length: 14 residues. CDR1 SGHDN and CDR2 FVKESK come from the germline V gene. The CDR3 coding sequence is TGTGCCAGCAGCCGCCGGGACTACCAAGAGACCCAGTACTTC. Translation gives CASSRRDYQETQYF.

This chain uses TRBV28 with TRBJ2-7, with D perhaps matching TRBD2 (6 bases). With 2 bases removed from V and 0 bases from J, the gap between germline ends came to 8 bases. CDR1 is MDHEN and CDR2 is SYDVKM in the germline V gene. CDR3 length: 14 amino acids. CDR3 DNA: TGTGCCAGCAGTTTAGACGGGAGCTCCTACGAGCAGTACTTC. Protein sequence: CASSLDGSSYEQYF.

V usage is TRBV5-4 and J usage is TRBJ1-4; D is ambiguous. This CDR3 region has 16 residues. From germline, CDR1 is SGHNT and CDR2 YYREEE (reference sequence). Trimming shortened V by 1 base and J by 3 bases, and 13 bases separated the two germline ends. The CDR3 spells CASSLRTDGANEKLFF. The DNA for the CDR3 is TGTGCCAGCAGCTTGCGAACAGATGGGGCTAATGAAAAACTGTTTTTT.

This chain joins TRBV4-3 and TRBJ2-7, with D possibly called TRBD1 or TRBD2 (6 bases each). Germline V gene sequence: CDR1 LGHNA, CDR2 YSLEER. Trimming pared 0 bases from V and 5 bases from J, leaving 11 bases between. The CDR3 covers 14 residues. The DNA for the CDR3 is TGCGCCAGCAGCCAAGATACAGGGAGGAACGAGCAGTACTTC. This codes for CASSQDTGRNEQYF.

The chain recombines TRBV6-5 with TRBJ2-3, with D possibly being TRBD2 (6 bases). V lost 6 bases, J lost 3 bases, and 13 bases lay in between. The CDR3 is 14 residues long. Germline assignment: CDR1 MNHEY and CDR2 SVGAGI. The CDR3 bases are TGTGCCAGCAGCAGGAGGGCCGGTACAGATACGCAGTATTTT. Translating it yields CASSRRAGTDTQYF.

A note on this clone: An end of the junction differs from the germline gene, which may be a read error. The V and J genes are TRBV4-2 and TRBJ1-5; tentative D call: TRBD1 (6 bases). Germline assignment: CDR1 LGHNA and CDR2 YNFKEQ. The CDR3 contains 12 residues. CDR3 region: CASSPTGGPRHF. The CDR3 DNA sequence: TGTGCCAGCAGCCCCACGGGGGGGCCCCGGCATTTT.